The 6 T cell receptor beta chains listed next were all sequenced from one sample in a study of shared clonotypes between healthy human individuals. The data were produced by immunoSEQ multiplex PCR, yet TCRdb's version contains in-frame clones alone and is incomplete. In the table there are 1.6 million or so clones, 98% of which are singletons. Sequenced material: naive CD4+ T cells sorted from blood. Subset meaning: CD45RA+ positively selected. Receptor source: a man younger than 45 in good health.

The chain carries TRBV2 and TRBJ1-1; no definite D call. Germline CDR1 reads SNHLY; CDR2 reads FYNNEI. V was cut by 2 bases and J by 1 base, with 8 bases left in between. This CDR3 is 14 amino acids long. Here the CDR3 reads CASSEYRGNTEAFF. The DNA of the CDR3 is TGTGCCAGCAGTGAATATCGGGGGAACACTGAAGCTTTCTTT.

The V call is TRBV7-2, the J call TRBJ1-2, with 9 bases fitting TRBD1. The CDR3 extends over 15 amino acids. Germline V CDR1 and CDR2: SGHTA, FQGNSA. Losses at the gene ends were 1 base for V and 9 bases for J; bases not matched to a gene: 9. CDR3 DNA sequence: TGTGCCAGCAGCTTAGATACCCGGGACAGGGAGAGCTACACCTTC. Its protein product is CASSLDTRDRESYTF.

V and J are TRBV28 and TRBJ1-1, with 8 bases aligning to TRBD1. Trimming removed 6 bases from V and 4 bases from J; junction bases left unmatched: 7. The length of the CDR3 is 14 residues. The germline gives CDR1 MDHEN, CDR2 SYDVKM. CDR3: CASRTQGGGTEAFF. CDR3 coding DNA: TGTGCCAGCAGAACACAGGGGGGAGGCACTGAAGCTTTCTTT.

Note on this clone: Other DNA sequences of this sample code for an identical CDR3. This rearrangement joins TRBV28 to TRBJ1-2; 7 bases fit TRBD1. The CDR3 length is 14 residues. Germline V gene lookup returns CDR1 MDHEN and CDR2 SYDVKM. V was pared by 5 bases and J by 4 bases, with 7 bases of the junction left unmatched. This CDR3 reads CASSTDRARYGYTF. DNA of the CDR3: TGTGCCAGCAGTACCGACAGGGCTCGCTATGGCTACACCTTC.

The rearrangement links TRBV5-4 to TRBJ2-1; D is possibly TRBD1 (6 bases). Trimming removed 0 bases at V and 2 bases at J, with 9 bases between. This CDR3 has 15 residues. CDR1 is SGHNT and CDR2 is YYREEE in the germline V gene (reference sequence). The CDR3 region has the DNA TGTGCCAGCAGCTTGGTTGGACAGACCTACAATGAGCAGTTCTTC. Amino acid sequence: CASSLVGQTYNEQFF.

The V call is TRBV5-8, the J call TRBJ2-7; 14 positions agree with TRBD2. The CDR3 has 15 residues. Germline lookup yields CDR1 SGHTS and CDR2 YDEGEE. V shed 7 bases, J shed 0 bases, and the junction held 3 bases outside the gene matches. CDR3 in amino acids: CASRLAGGSSYEQYF. The DNA for the CDR3 is TGTGCCAGCCGACTAGCGGGAGGGAGCTCCTACGAGCAGTACTTC.